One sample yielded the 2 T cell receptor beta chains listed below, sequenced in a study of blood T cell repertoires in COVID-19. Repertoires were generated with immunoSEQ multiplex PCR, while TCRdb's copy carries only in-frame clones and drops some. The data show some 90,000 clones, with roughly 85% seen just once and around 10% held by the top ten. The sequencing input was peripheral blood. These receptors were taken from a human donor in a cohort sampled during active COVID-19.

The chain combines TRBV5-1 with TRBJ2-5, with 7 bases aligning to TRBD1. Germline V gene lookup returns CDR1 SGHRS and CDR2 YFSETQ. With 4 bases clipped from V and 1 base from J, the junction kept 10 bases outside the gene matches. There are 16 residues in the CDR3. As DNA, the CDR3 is TGCGCCAGCAGCCTCGACCCTCGACAGGGCCAAGAGACCCAGTACTTC. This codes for CASSLDPRQGQETQYF.

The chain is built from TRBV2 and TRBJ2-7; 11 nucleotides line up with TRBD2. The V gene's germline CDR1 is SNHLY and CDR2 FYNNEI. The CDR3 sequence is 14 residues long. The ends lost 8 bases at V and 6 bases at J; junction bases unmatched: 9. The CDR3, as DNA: TGTGCCAGCGGTAGCGGGGGGGCGAGGGGCGAGCAGTACTTC. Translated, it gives CASGSGGARGEQYF.